These T cell receptor beta chains were read from a single sample in a study of cytomegalovirus exposure and HLA in healthy donors. The assay was immunoSEQ multiplex PCR, and TCRdb's table has in-frame clones only and misses some. The table records fewer than 110,000 clones, more than 70% of them present only once. The sample consisted of PBMCs. The source is a man aged 18 to 29 in good health and CMV-seronegative. The CDR3 runs from the conserved cysteine through the conserved F or W. The D gene is left open where the match is weak. Size is stated for part of the rows, as once, few or many counts, or as a class when the clone is expanded.

j_call	v_call	d_call	clone_size	cdr3_aa	cdr3_nt
TRBJ2-3	TRBV5-1	TRBD2	.	CASSLEGLAGPTDTQYF	TGCGCCAGCAGCTTGGAGGGACTAGCGGGGCCCACAGATACGCAGTATTTT
TRBJ1-2	TRBV6-5	TRBD1	.	CASSRPGQGEYGYTF	TGTGCCAGCAGTAGACCGGGACAGGGGGAGTATGGCTACACCTTC
TRBJ2-2	TRBV19	TRBD2	.	CASQRGGHTGELFF	TGTGCCAGCCAGCGGGGGGGCCATACCGGGGAGCTGTTTTTT
TRBJ1-2	TRBV1	.	.	CTSSPSWQGYTF	TGCACCAGCAGCCCCAGTTGGCAGGGCTACACCTTC
TRBJ1-5	TRBV2	TRBD1	.	CASSGTGTGKYSNQPQHF	TGTGCCAGCAGTGGGACCGGGACAGGGAAGTATAGCAATCAGCCCCAGCATTTT
TRBJ2-3	TRBV4-3	TRBD2	.	CASSQGAGLTDTQYF	TGCGCCAGCAGCCAAGGAGCGGGGCTCACAGATACGCAGTATTTT
TRBJ2-5	TRBV5-6	.	.	CASSLAGEKETQYF	TGTGCCAGCAGCTTGGCCGGGGAGAAAGAGACCCAGTACTTC
TRBJ2-1	TRBV6-5	TRBD2	.	CASSYAPTSLNEQFF	TGTGCCAGCAGTTACGCCCCGACTAGCCTCAATGAGCAGTTCTTC
TRBJ1-1	TRBV18	TRBD1	.	CASSPTAHRGNTEAFF	TGTGCCAGCTCACCTACGGCCCACAGGGGGAACACTGAAGCTTTCTTT
TRBJ1-1	TRBV10-2	.	.	CASRGHLEAFF	TGCGCCAGCAGGGGACATCTTGAAGCTTTCTTT
TRBJ1-2	TRBV5-4	TRBD1	few	CASSLGTGYGYTF	TGTGCCAGCAGCTTAGGGACAGGCTATGGCTACACCTTC
TRBJ1-1	TRBV15	.	.	CATSSSRNTEAFF	TGTGCCACCAGTTCAAGCCGGAACACTGAAGCTTTCTTT
TRBJ2-2	TRBV29-1	TRBD1	few	CSVRTGGASGELFF	TGCAGCGTCCGGACAGGGGGCGCATCCGGGGAGCTGTTTTTT
TRBJ2-1	TRBV7-8	TRBD2	.	CASPGMKGLAGGPLSDEQFF	TGTGCCAGCCCGGGCATGAAGGGACTAGCGGGGGGGCCGTTGAGCGATGAGCAGTTCTTC
TRBJ1-3	TRBV7-2	TRBD1	.	CASSPQGVSGNTIYF	TGTGCCAGCAGCCCACAGGGGGTCTCTGGAAACACCATATATTTT
TRBJ2-7	TRBV7-2	.	.	CASTQIQGLMGQYF	TGTGCCAGCACCCAAATACAGGGCCTCATGGGGCAGTACTTC
TRBJ2-7	TRBV2	.	.	CASTPSYEQYF	TGTGCCAGCACCCCGAGCTACGAGCAGTACTTC
TRBJ2-7	TRBV11-2	TRBD2	.	CASSGGVPWEQYF	TGTGCCAGTTCGGGAGGGGTCCCATGGGAGCAGTACTTC
TRBJ2-3	TRBV6-1	.	.	CASSPRGRTTDTQYF	TGTGCCAGCAGTCCCAGAGGGCGGACGACAGATACGCAGTATTTT
TRBJ1-1	TRBV7-3	.	.	CASSPRAGRKTEAFF	TGTGCCAGCAGCCCCCGCGCAGGGAGGAAGACTGAAGCTTTCTTT
TRBJ1-6	TRBV19	.	.	CASSMGSWNSPLHF	TGTGCCAGTAGTATGGGCAGTTGGAATTCACCCCTCCACTTT
TRBJ1-3	TRBV7-3	TRBD1	.	CASSSGQSGNTIYF	TGTGCCAGCAGCTCGGGACAGTCTGGAAACACCATATATTTT
TRBJ2-1	TRBV5-6	.	few	CASSPETRLYNEQFF	TGTGCCAGCAGCCCGGAAACTAGGCTGTACAATGAGCAGTTCTTC
TRBJ1-2	TRBV12-5	.	.	CATLQGNQGYTF	TGTGCTACCCTCCAGGGTAATCAGGGCTACACCTTC
TRBJ1-1	TRBV19	.	.	CASSMVGQNTEAFF	TGTGCCAGTAGTATGGTGGGACAGAACACTGAAGCTTTCTTT
TRBJ1-1	TRBV2	.	once	CASSESGPNTEAFF	TGTGCCAGCAGTGAATCAGGGCCCAACACTGAAGCTTTCTTT
TRBJ1-1	TRBV2	.	.	CASPPGRGIWTEAFF	TGTGCCAGTCCCCCGGGGAGGGGTATTTGGACTGAAGCTTTCTTT
TRBJ1-5	TRBV28	.	.	CASSLSLAGNQPQHF	TGTGCCAGCAGTTTGAGTCTAGCGGGAAATCAGCCCCAGCATTTT
TRBJ2-7	TRBV14	.	many	CASSQSPGESSYEQYF	TGTGCCAGCAGCCAGAGTCCGGGAGAGAGCTCCTACGAGCAGTACTTC
TRBJ1-4	TRBV2	TRBD1	few	CASSKDRVLEKLFF	TGTGCCAGCAGTAAGGACAGGGTTTTAGAAAAACTGTTTTTT
TRBJ1-2	TRBV6-4	TRBD1	.	CASSDAPGQGADGYTF	TGTGCCAGCAGTGACGCCCCGGGACAGGGGGCCGATGGCTACACCTTC
TRBJ1-2	TRBV2	.	.	CASSPDDSYGYTF	TGTGCCAGCAGTCCCGATGACAGTTATGGCTACACCTTC
TRBJ2-7	TRBV7-9	.	.	CASRNSSYEQYF	TGTGCCAGCAGGAACAGTTCCTACGAGCAGTACTTC
TRBJ1-1	TRBV9	TRBD1	.	CASSVGAGGANTEAFF	TGTGCCAGCAGCGTAGGGGCAGGGGGCGCGAACACTGAAGCTTTCTTT
TRBJ2-3	TRBV5-4	TRBD1	.	CASSLGPLRGQVDTQYF	TGTGCCAGCAGCTTGGGGCCCCTAAGGGGGCAGGTAGATACGCAGTATTTT
TRBJ2-2	TRBV29-1	TRBD2	.	CSVPGGRGTGELFF	TGCAGCGTTCCGGGGGGGAGGGGCACCGGGGAGCTGTTTTTT
TRBJ2-3	TRBV6-5	TRBD2	few	CASTETSPGADTQYF	TGTGCCAGCACCGAGACTAGCCCCGGTGCAGATACGCAGTATTTT
TRBJ1-6	TRBV18	TRBD1	.	CASSRGQGTREPLHF	TGTGCCAGCTCACGAGGACAGGGGACACGGGAGCCCCTCCACTTT
TRBJ2-5	TRBV6-1	TRBD2	few	CASRRGQETQYF	TGTGCCAGCAGGCGGGGGCAAGAGACCCAGTACTTC
TRBJ1-6	TRBV6-6	.	.	CASNPGTLNSPLHF	TGTGCCAGCAACCCCGGGACACTAAATTCACCCCTCCACTTT
TRBJ1-2	TRBV7-9	.	.	CASRSAVGYGYTF	TGTGCCAGCAGATCCGCGGTGGGTTATGGCTACACCTTC
TRBJ2-1	TRBV5-1	.	once	CASSSEGTGYNEQFF	TGCGCCAGCAGCTCCGAGGGGACTGGTTACAATGAGCAGTTCTTC
TRBJ2-3	TRBV5-1	.	once	CASSSHLADTQYF	TGCGCCAGCAGCTCCCATCTAGCAGATACGCAGTATTTT
TRBJ1-5	TRBV19	.	.	CASSRGREVSGNQPQHF	TGTGCCAGTAGTAGGGGCAGGGAGGTTTCGGGCAATCAGCCCCAGCATTTT
TRBJ2-3	TRBV7-9	TRBD2	.	CSSAGGRGTQYF	TGTTCCAGCGCGGGGGGCCGGGGTACGCAGTATTTT
TRBJ2-7	TRBV6-5	.	.	CASSKSGQQYF	TGTGCCAGCAGTAAAAGCGGGCAGCAGTACTTC
TRBJ2-1	TRBV10-3	TRBD2	.	CAISDSGGNEQFF	TGTGCCATCAGTGATAGCGGGGGCAATGAGCAGTTCTTC
TRBJ1-6	TRBV28	TRBD1	.	CASSPITGGVNSPLHF	TGTGCCAGCAGTCCAATAACAGGGGGCGTTAATTCACCCCTCCACTTT
TRBJ2-5	TRBV25-1	.	few	CASSESGNSQETQYF	TGTGCCAGCAGTGAGTCGGGAAACTCTCAAGAGACCCAGTACTTC
TRBJ2-7	TRBV18	TRBD1	.	CASSLDRAAYEQYF	TGTGCCAGCTCACTCGACAGGGCTGCGTACGAGCAGTACTTC
TRBJ2-7	TRBV10-1	.	.	CASRPRGGTLYEQYF	TGCGCCAGCAGACCAAGGGGCGGGACGTTGTACGAGCAGTACTTC
TRBJ1-2	TRBV9	.	.	CASSPGDGYTF	TGTGCCAGCAGCCCGGGGGATGGCTACACCTTC